Listed below are T cell receptor beta chains from one sample, sequenced in a study of shared clonotypes between healthy human individuals. Produced via immunoSEQ multiplex PCR; TCRdb's table is partial and in-frame only. The sample has some 2,500,000 clones; 90% to 95% are singletons. Sample: naive CD4+ T cells from PBMCs. These receptors were obtained from a man aged 18 to 30 in good health. Some clones in this sample may be carry-over from other donors' samples. Both conserved end residues are part of each CDR3. The D gene is left open where the match is weak. The size entry is marked missing in some rows and otherwise reads once, few, many or a size class.

DNA,CDR3,D,J,size,V
TGTGCCAGTAGTAGCTCACCAGGGGCAGGGTATCGTGGCAATCAGCCCCAGCATTTT,CASSSSPGAGYRGNQPQHF,NA,TRBJ1-5,NA,TRBV19
TGTGCCTGGAGTGTAAGTGTTCAAGCTTTCTTT,CAWSVSVQAFF,NA,TRBJ1-1,NA,TRBV30
TGCAGCGTTTGGAACGGGGAGCTGTTTTTT,CSVWNGELFF,NA,TRBJ2-2,NA,TRBV29-1
TGTGCCAGCTCTACGAGTTACACAGATACGCAGTATTTT,CASSTSYTDTQYF,NA,TRBJ2-3,NA,TRBV18
TGTGCCAGCAGTTTCAGCTGGCCCCAAGAGACCCAGTACTTC,CASSFSWPQETQYF,NA,TRBJ2-5,NA,TRBV6-6
TGTGCCAGCAGTGAAGTATCGGGGACGGAGTACTTC,CASSEVSGTEYF,NA,TRBJ2-5,NA,TRBV6-1
TGTGCCAGCAGTGATCGTGTGACTGAAGCTTTCTTT,CASSDRVTEAFF,NA,TRBJ1-1,NA,TRBV6-1
TGCGCCAGCAGCCCCGGGACAGGGTATGAAAAACTGTTTTTT,CASSPGTGYEKLFF,TRBD1,TRBJ1-4,few,TRBV5-1
TGTGCCAGCAGTCCCCCCTGGGCGGGAGGGCGTTACAATGAGCAGTTCTTC,CASSPPWAGGRYNEQFF,TRBD2,TRBJ2-1,NA,TRBV28
TGTGCCAGCAGCCGGGACAGGGATAGTGAGCAGTTCTTC,CASSRDRDSEQFF,TRBD1,TRBJ2-1,NA,TRBV7-3
TGTGCCAGCTCACCCCCGGAGGGGCCCCAGCATTTT,CASSPPEGPQHF,NA,TRBJ1-5,NA,TRBV18
TGTGCCAGCAGGCAGGGACAGGGCCCAAGGGAGACCCAGTACTTC,CASRQGQGPRETQYF,TRBD1,TRBJ2-5,once,TRBV5-4
TGTGCCAGCTCACTCAACTCTGTACAGAACACTGAAGCTTTCTTT,CASSLNSVQNTEAFF,NA,TRBJ1-1,NA,TRBV18
TGTGCCAGCATAGGGGGCAACTATGGCTACACCTTC,CASIGGNYGYTF,TRBD1,TRBJ1-2,few,TRBV28
TGCGCCAGCAGCTTGGCGGACAGACAAAGAGATACGCAGTATTTT,CASSLADRQRDTQYF,NA,TRBJ2-3,NA,TRBV5-1
TGCGCCAGCCGGGCGGGAGGGCCCACAGATACGCAGTATTTT,CASRAGGPTDTQYF,TRBD2,TRBJ2-3,NA,TRBV5-1
TGTGCCAGCAGAAGAGACTGGAACACCGGGGAGCTGTTTTTT,CASRRDWNTGELFF,NA,TRBJ2-2,NA,TRBV28
TGTGCCAGCAGCGTAGACGGGAGATACAATGAGCAGTTCTTC,CASSVDGRYNEQFF,NA,TRBJ2-1,NA,TRBV9
TGTGCCAGCAGTGAACGACAGGGTCGTGAAGCTTTCTTT,CASSERQGREAFF,TRBD1,TRBJ1-1,NA,TRBV6-5
TGTGCCAGCAGTCCTCGGACAGGGAATCAGCCCCAGCATTTT,CASSPRTGNQPQHF,TRBD1,TRBJ1-5,few,TRBV28
TGTGCCAGCAGTTCGGGTACTCTTAACACTGAAGCTTTCTTT,CASSSGTLNTEAFF,NA,TRBJ1-1,NA,TRBV28
TGTGCCAGCAGTGAAGCGCTGGGGCTAGCGGGAGCAGATACGCAGTATTTT,CASSEALGLAGADTQYF,TRBD2,TRBJ2-3,NA,TRBV2
TGTGCCAGCAGCTTAACTAGCGGCCACAATGAGCAGTTCTTC,CASSLTSGHNEQFF,TRBD2,TRBJ2-1,few,TRBV7-2
TGTGCCAGAAAAGACAGGTTTGTAAACTATGGCTACACCTTC,CARKDRFVNYGYTF,NA,TRBJ1-2,NA,TRBV19
TGTGCCAGCAGTGAACGACAGAGGGGCAATCAGCCCCAGCATTTT,CASSERQRGNQPQHF,NA,TRBJ1-5,NA,TRBV2
TGTGCCAGCAGCTTAGACCCTACGGGGGCTGGAGAAAAACTGTTTTTT,CASSLDPTGAGEKLFF,NA,TRBJ1-4,NA,TRBV7-2
TGTGCCAGCAGGGGGGGGAAGGAAGCTTTCTTT,CASRGGKEAFF,NA,TRBJ1-1,few,TRBV2
TGTGCCAGCAGTTTCCTACGGGGGGGGTACACCGGGGAGCTGTTTTTT,CASSFLRGGYTGELFF,TRBD2,TRBJ2-2,NA,TRBV6-5
TGTGCCATCAGTGAGTTTTCGGAAAAACTGTTTTTT,CAISEFSEKLFF,NA,TRBJ1-4,once,TRBV10-3
TGTGCCAGCAGAACAGGCGACACCATATATTTT,CASRTGDTIYF,NA,TRBJ1-3,NA,TRBV6-5
TGTGCCAGCAGTAACCGGGACCCCAGCAGTGGTGAGCAGTTCTTC,CASSNRDPSSGEQFF,NA,TRBJ2-1,NA,TRBV9
TGTGCCAGCAGTGAAGCGAACACCGGGGAGCTGTTTTTT,CASSEANTGELFF,NA,TRBJ2-2,NA,TRBV6-1
TGTGCCAGCAGCCAAATACACAAGGGGAGCTCGGGCACTGAAGCTTTCTTT,CASSQIHKGSSGTEAFF,NA,TRBJ1-1,NA,TRBV11-2
TGCGCCAGCAGTGAACACGTGAACACTGAAGCTTTCTTT,CASSEHVNTEAFF,NA,TRBJ1-1,few,TRBV10-1
TGTGCCAGCAGGGGAACAGGGAGTGGTGTCTCCTACAATGAGCAGTTCTTC,CASRGTGSGVSYNEQFF,NA,TRBJ2-1,NA,TRBV2
TGCGCCAGCTATAGTCTTACCTACAATGAGCAGTTCTTC,CASYSLTYNEQFF,NA,TRBJ2-1,NA,TRBV4-1
TGTGCCAGCAGTACTCGGCGTAACAGGGGCACTGAAGCTTTCTTT,CASSTRRNRGTEAFF,TRBD1,TRBJ1-1,NA,TRBV11-2
TGTGCCAGCAGCGAGGGGCCCTTAGACTATGGCTACACCTTC,CASSEGPLDYGYTF,NA,TRBJ1-2,NA,TRBV9
TGTGCCAGCAGCCGGGGCCAAGGGTATACAACCGGGGAGCTGTTTTTT,CASSRGQGYTTGELFF,NA,TRBJ2-2,NA,TRBV14